These T cell receptor beta chains were read from a single sample in a study of shared clonotypes between healthy human individuals. Here immunoSEQ multiplex PCR was the method, and the copy in TCRdb shows in-frame clones only, minus some. The sample carries 2,500,000 or so clones, around 90% recorded once. Sequencing used naive CD4+ T cells from PBMCs. The receptors were sampled from a man aged 18 to 30 in good health. Some clones in this sample may be carry-over from other donors' samples. Each CDR3 is given with its conserved first and last residue. D genes are given only for firm matches. Size is stated for part of the rows, as once, few or many counts, or as a class when the clone is expanded.

DNA | CDR3 | V | D | size | J
TGTGCCAGCAGCCCCTCAGGGGGCAGCTATGGCTACACCTTC | CASSPSGGSYGYTF | TRBV27 | TRBD1 | - | TRBJ1-2
TGCGCCAGCAGTTACGCCGGGACTAGCGGGAGAGAGACCCAGTACTTC | CASSYAGTSGRETQYF | TRBV5-1 | TRBD2 | - | TRBJ2-5
TGTGCCAGTAGTATCGGACAGGGGCAAGAGACCCAGTACTTC | CASSIGQGQETQYF | TRBV19 | TRBD1 | - | TRBJ2-5
TGTGCCAGCAGGGGGACTATAAGCACAGATACGCAGTATTTT | CASRGTISTDTQYF | TRBV7-2 | TRBD2 | - | TRBJ2-3
TGTGCCAGCAGCTGGGAACTAGTCAACCAAGAGACCCAGTACTTC | CASSWELVNQETQYF | TRBV7-9 | - | - | TRBJ2-5
TGTGCCAGTAGCAACAGCAGAAACACCATATATTTT | CASSNSRNTIYF | TRBV19 | - | - | TRBJ1-3
TGTGCCAGTAGTGCTGGGACTAGCGGGAGCAACCAAGAGACCCAGTACTTC | CASSAGTSGSNQETQYF | TRBV19 | TRBD2 | - | TRBJ2-5
TGTGCCAGCAGCTTACAGGCAGGGACAGATACGCAGTATTTT | CASSLQAGTDTQYF | TRBV7-3 | - | - | TRBJ2-3
TGTGCCAGCAGCCCCCCCCAGCAGGAGAACACTGAAGCTTTCTTT | CASSPPQQENTEAFF | TRBV7-9 | - | - | TRBJ1-1
TGTGCCAGCAGCTTAAGTCGCGGGAGCTCCTACAATGAGCAGTTCTTC | CASSLSRGSSYNEQFF | TRBV7-3 | TRBD2 | - | TRBJ2-1
TGTGCCAGCAGTTCATCCGTTGGGACAGGTAGTGCGAAACTGTTTTTT | CASSSSVGTGSAKLFF | TRBV6-5 | TRBD1 | - | TRBJ1-4
TGTGCCAGCAGCGAGACTAGCGGGAGAAAGAGCGAGCAGTTCTTC | CASSETSGRKSEQFF | TRBV9 | TRBD2 | - | TRBJ2-1
TGCGCCAGCAGACCGATCCCGGGACTAGCGGGAGGGGAGACCCAGTACTTC | CASRPIPGLAGGETQYF | TRBV10-1 | TRBD2 | - | TRBJ2-5
TGTGCCAGCAGTAACCAGCGGGGACCATACGAGCAGTACTTC | CASSNQRGPYEQYF | TRBV6-1 | TRBD2 | - | TRBJ2-7
TGTGCCAGCAGTTCCGGGACTAGCTTTTTCAATGAGCAGTTCTTC | CASSSGTSFFNEQFF | TRBV28 | TRBD2 | - | TRBJ2-1
TGTGCCAGCAGTTCCACCTCTACCCGACAGGGAGGTCGTGGTTACGAGCAGTACTTC | CASSSTSTRQGGRGYEQYF | TRBV27 | - | - | TRBJ2-7
TGTGCCAGCAGCCCCGGCCAGGCTGGGGCCAACGTCCTGACTTTC | CASSPGQAGANVLTF | TRBV7-9 | - | - | TRBJ2-6
TGTGCCAGCTCACCCCTTTCGTTAAGGGGGGAGACCCAGTACTTC | CASSPLSLRGETQYF | TRBV18 | - | - | TRBJ2-5
TGTGCCAGCAGCGCCAGAGTTGGGACCGGGGAGCTGTTTTTT | CASSARVGTGELFF | TRBV7-6 | - | - | TRBJ2-2
TGTGCCAGCAGCCAGGACAGGAACACTGAAGCTTTCTTT | CASSQDRNTEAFF | TRBV5-8 | - | once | TRBJ1-1
TGTGCCAGCGGCGGAGGGGGCAACACCGGGGAGCTGTTTTTT | CASGGGGNTGELFF | TRBV2 | - | once | TRBJ2-2
TGTGCCAGCAGTTCCTTGACTAGCGGGAGCTACGAGCAGTACTTC | CASSSLTSGSYEQYF | TRBV27 | TRBD2 | - | TRBJ2-7
TGTGCCAGCAGCTTAGGGGGGCGTCAAGAGACCCAGTACTTC | CASSLGGRQETQYF | TRBV7-3 | - | - | TRBJ2-5
TGCGCCAGTCGCATTGGAGGGGTCTACAATGAGCAGTTCTTC | CASRIGGVYNEQFF | TRBV5-1 | - | - | TRBJ2-1
TGTGCCAGCAGTTTGCCACTTTCGGATCTGGATACGCAGTATTTT | CASSLPLSDLDTQYF | TRBV28 | - | - | TRBJ2-3
TGTGCCAGCAGCTTCATAGGGGGCGCAGACACTGAAGCTTTCTTT | CASSFIGGADTEAFF | TRBV5-5 | TRBD1 | - | TRBJ1-1
TGCGCCAGCAGCTTTTCTCGGTACACTGAAGCTTTCTTT | CASSFSRYTEAFF | TRBV5-1 | - | - | TRBJ1-1
TGTGCCAGCCGACGACAGGGAAATCAGCCCCAGCATTTT | CASRRQGNQPQHF | TRBV6-5 | TRBD1 | - | TRBJ1-5
TGTGCCAGCTCACCACCGGACAGCGGAAACATTCAGTACTTC | CASSPPDSGNIQYF | TRBV18 | - | - | TRBJ2-4
TGTGCCAGCAGCCCACCGGGGAGGGGGCTACAAGAGACCCAGTACTTC | CASSPPGRGLQETQYF | TRBV5-4 | - | - | TRBJ2-5
TGTGCCAGTACCACCGGGACAGGGTTTTACGAGCAGTACTTC | CASTTGTGFYEQYF | TRBV19 | TRBD1 | - | TRBJ2-7
TGTGCCAGCAGTTACCCAACAGGGGATGGCTACACCTTC | CASSYPTGDGYTF | TRBV6-6 | TRBD1 | - | TRBJ1-2